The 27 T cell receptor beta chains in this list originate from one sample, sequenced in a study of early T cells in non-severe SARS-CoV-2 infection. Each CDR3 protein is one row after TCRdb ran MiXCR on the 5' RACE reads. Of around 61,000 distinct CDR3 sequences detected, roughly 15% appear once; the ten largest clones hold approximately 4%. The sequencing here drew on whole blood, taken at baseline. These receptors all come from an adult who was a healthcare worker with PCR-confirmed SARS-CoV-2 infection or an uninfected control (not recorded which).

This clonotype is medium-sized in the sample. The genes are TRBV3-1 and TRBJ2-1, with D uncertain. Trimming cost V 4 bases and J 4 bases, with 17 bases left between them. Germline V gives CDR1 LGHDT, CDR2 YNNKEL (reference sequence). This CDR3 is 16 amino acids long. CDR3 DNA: TGTGCCAGCAGCCTCCAACCAGGACCCCGATACAATGAGCAGTTCTTC. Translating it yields CASSLQPGPRYNEQFF.

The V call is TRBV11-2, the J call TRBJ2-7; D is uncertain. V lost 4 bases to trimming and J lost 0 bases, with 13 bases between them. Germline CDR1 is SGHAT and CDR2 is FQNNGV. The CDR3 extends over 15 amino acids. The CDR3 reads CASSSQTDPSYEQYF. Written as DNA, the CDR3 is TGTGCCAGCAGCTCGCAGACGGACCCCTCCTACGAGCAGTACTTC.

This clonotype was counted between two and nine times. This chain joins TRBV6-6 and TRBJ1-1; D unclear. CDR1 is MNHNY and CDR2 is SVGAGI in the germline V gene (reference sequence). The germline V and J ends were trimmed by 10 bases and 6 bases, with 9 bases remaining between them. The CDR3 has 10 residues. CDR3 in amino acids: CATGSPEAFF. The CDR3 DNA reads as TGTGCCACTGGGAGCCCTGAAGCTTTCTTT.

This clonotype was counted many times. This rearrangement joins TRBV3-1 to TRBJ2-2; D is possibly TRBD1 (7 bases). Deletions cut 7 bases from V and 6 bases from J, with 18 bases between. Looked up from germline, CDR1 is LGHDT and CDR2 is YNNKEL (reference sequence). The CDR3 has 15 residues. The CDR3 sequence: CASKEEGAFSGELFF. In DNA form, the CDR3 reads TGTGCCAGCAAGGAGGAGGGGGCTTTCTCCGGGGAGCTGTTTTTT.

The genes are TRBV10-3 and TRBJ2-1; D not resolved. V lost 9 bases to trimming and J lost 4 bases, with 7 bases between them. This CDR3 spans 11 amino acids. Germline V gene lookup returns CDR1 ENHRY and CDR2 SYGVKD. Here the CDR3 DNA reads TGTGCCATGGCGAGTTACAATGAGCAGTTCTTC. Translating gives CAMASYNEQFF.

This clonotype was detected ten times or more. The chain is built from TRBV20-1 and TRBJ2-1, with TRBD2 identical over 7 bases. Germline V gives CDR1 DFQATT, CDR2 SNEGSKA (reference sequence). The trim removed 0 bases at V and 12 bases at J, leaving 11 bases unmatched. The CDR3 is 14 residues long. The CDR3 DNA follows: TGCAGTGCTAGAGATCGGTCGGGCGGGAGAGGGCAGTTCTTC. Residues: CSARDRSGGRGQFF.

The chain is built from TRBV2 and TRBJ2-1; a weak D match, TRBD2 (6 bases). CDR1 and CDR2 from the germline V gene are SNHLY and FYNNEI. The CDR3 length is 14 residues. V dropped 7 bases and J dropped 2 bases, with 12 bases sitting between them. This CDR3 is CASNGGTAYNEQFF. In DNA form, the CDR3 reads TGTGCCAGCAATGGGGGGACGGCCTACAATGAGCAGTTCTTC.

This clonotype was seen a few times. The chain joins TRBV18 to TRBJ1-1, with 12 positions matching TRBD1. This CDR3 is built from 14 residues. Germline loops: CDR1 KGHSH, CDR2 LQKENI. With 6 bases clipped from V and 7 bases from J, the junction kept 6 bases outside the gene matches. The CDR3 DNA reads TGTGCCAGCTCCCCGGGACAGGGGGCGAGTGAAGCTTTCTTT. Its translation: CASSPGQGASEAFF. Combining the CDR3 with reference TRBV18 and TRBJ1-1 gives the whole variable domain NAGVMQNPRHLVRRRGQEARLRCSPMKGHSHVYWYRQLPEEGLKFMVYLQKENIIDESGMPKERFSAEFPKEGPSILRIQQVVRGDSAAYFCASSPGQGASEAFFGQGTRLTVV.

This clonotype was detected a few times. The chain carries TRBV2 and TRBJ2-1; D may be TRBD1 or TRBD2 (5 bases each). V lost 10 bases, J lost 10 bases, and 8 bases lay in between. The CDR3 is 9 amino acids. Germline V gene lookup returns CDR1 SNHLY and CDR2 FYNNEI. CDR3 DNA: TGTGCCACCGGGGCGGAGCAGTTCTTC. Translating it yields CATGAEQFF. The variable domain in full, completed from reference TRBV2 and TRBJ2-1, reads EPEVTQTPSHQVTQMGQEVILRCVPISNHLYFYWYRQILGQKVEFLVSFYNNEISEKSEIFDDQFSVERPDGSNFTLKIRSTKLEDSAMYFCATGAEQFFGPGTRLTVL.

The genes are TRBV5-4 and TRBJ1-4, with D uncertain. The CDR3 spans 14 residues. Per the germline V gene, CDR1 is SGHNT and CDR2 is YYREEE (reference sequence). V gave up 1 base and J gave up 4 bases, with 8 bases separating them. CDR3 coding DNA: TGTGCCAGCAGCTTGCACGGCGTTAATGAAAAACTGTTTTTT. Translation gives CASSLHGVNEKLFF.

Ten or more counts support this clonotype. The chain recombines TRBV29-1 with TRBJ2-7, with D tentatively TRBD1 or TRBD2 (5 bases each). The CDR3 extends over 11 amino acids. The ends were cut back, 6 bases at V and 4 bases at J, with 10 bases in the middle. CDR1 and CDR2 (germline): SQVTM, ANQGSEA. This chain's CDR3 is CSVGDLYEQYF. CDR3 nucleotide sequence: TGCAGCGTCGGGGACCTTTACGAGCAGTACTTC.

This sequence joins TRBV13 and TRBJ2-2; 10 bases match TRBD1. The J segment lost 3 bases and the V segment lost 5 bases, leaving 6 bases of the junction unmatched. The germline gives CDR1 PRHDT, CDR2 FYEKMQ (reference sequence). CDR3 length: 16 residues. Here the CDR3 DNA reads TGTGCCAGCAGCCCCCGACAGGGGGCTTACACCGGGGAGCTGTTTTTT. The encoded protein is CASSPRQGAYTGELFF.

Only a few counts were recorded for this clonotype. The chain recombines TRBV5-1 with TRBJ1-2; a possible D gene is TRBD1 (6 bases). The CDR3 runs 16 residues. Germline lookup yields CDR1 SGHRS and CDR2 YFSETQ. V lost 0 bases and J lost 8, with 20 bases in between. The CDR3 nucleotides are TGCGCCAGCAGCTTGGCCCCCACTCCGACAGGTAACGGCTACACCTTC. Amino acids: CASSLAPTPTGNGYTF. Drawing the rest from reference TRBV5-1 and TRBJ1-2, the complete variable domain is KAGVTQTPRYLIKTRGQQVTLSCSPISGHRSVSWYQQTPGQGLQFLFEYFSETQRNKGNFPGRFSGRQFSNSRSEMNVSTLELGDSALYLCASSLAPTPTGNGYTFGSGTRLTVV.

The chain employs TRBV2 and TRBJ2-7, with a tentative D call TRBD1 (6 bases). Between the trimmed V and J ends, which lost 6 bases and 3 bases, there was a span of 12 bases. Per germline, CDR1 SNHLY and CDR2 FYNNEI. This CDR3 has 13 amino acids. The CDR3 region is CASRGTDSYEQYF. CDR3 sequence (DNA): TGTGCCAGCAGGGGTACGGACAGCTACGAGCAGTACTTC.

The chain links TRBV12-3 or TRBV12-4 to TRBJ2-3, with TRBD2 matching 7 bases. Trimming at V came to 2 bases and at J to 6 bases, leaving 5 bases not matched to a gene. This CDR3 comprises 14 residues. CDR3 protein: CASSLKRGRDTQYF. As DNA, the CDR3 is TGTGCCAGCAGTTTAAAGCGGGGAAGGGATACGCAGTATTTT.

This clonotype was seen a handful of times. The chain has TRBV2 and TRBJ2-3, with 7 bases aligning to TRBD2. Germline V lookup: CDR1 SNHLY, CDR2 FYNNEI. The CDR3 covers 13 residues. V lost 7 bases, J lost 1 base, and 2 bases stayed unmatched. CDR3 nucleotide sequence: TGTGCCAGCAAGGGAGGGGGCACAGATACGCAGTATTTT. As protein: CASKGGGTDTQYF.

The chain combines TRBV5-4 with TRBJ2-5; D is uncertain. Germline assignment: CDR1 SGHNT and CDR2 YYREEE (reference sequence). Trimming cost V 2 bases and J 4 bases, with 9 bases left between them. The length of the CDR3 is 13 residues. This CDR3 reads CASSLQPGETQYF. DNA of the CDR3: TGTGCCAGCAGCTTACAACCGGGAGAGACCCAGTACTTC.

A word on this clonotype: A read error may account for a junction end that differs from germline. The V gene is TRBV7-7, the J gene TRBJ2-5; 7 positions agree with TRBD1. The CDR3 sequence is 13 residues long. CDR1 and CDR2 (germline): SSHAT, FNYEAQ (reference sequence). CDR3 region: CASSLNRGETQYF. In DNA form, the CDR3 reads TGTGCTAGCAGCTTAAACAGGGGCGAGACCCAGTACTTC.

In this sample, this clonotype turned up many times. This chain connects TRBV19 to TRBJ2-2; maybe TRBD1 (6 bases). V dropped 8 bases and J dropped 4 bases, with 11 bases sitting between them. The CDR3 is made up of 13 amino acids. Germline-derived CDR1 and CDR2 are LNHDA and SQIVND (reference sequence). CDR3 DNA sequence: TGTGCCAGTGGTCAGGGGTCCACCGGGGAGCTGTTTTTT. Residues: CASGQGSTGELFF.

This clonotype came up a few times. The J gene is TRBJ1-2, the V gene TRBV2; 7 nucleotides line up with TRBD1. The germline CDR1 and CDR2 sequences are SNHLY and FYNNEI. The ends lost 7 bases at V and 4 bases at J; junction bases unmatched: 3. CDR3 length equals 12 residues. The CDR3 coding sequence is TGTGCCAGCATAGGGGGCGGCTATGGCTACACCTTC. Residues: CASIGGGYGYTF.

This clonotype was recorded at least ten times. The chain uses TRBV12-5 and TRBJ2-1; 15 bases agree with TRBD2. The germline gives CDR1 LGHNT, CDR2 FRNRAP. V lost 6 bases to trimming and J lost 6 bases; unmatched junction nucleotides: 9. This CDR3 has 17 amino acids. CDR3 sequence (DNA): TGTGCTAGTGGCCCGGGACTAGCGGGAGGAGCGCGCAATGAGCAGTTCTTC. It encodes CASGPGLAGGARNEQFF.

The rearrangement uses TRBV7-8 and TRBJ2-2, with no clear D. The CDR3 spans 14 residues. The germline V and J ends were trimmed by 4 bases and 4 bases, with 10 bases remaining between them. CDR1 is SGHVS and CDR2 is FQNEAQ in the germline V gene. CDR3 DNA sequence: TGTGCCAGCAGCTCTACGTTAGGCACCGGGGAGCTGTTTTTT. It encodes CASSSTLGTGELFF.

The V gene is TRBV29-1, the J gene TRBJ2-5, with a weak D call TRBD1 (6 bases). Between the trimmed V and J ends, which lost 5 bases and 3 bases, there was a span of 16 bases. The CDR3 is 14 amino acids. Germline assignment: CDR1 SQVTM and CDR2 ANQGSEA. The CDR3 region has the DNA TGCAGCGTTCCCCGGGACACAACAAAAGAGACCCAGTACTTC. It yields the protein CSVPRDTTKETQYF.

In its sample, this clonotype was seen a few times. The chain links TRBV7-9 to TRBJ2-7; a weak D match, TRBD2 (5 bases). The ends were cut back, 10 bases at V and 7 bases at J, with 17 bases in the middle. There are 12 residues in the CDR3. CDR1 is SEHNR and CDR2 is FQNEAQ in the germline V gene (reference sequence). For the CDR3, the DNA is TGTGCCATCGCCCCCTTACGGGGTGAGCAGTACTTC. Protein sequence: CAIAPLRGEQYF.

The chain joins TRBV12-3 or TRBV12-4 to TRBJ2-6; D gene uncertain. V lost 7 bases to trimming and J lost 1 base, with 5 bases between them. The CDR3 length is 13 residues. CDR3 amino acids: CASKESGANVLTF. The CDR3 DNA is TGTGCCAGCAAGGAGTCTGGGGCCAACGTCCTGACTTTC.

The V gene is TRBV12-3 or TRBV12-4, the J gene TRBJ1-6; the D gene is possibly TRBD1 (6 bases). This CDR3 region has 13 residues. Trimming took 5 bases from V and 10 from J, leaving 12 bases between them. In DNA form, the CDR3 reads TGTGCCAGCAGTCGAACAGGGTACTCACCCCTCCACTTT. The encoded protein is CASSRTGYSPLHF.

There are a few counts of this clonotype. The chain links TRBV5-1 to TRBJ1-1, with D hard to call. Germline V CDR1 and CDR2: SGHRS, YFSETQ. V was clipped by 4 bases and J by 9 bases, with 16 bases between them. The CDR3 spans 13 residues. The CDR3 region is CASSPAEEVQAFF. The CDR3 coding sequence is TGCGCCAGCAGCCCGGCCGAGGAAGTCCAAGCTTTCTTT.